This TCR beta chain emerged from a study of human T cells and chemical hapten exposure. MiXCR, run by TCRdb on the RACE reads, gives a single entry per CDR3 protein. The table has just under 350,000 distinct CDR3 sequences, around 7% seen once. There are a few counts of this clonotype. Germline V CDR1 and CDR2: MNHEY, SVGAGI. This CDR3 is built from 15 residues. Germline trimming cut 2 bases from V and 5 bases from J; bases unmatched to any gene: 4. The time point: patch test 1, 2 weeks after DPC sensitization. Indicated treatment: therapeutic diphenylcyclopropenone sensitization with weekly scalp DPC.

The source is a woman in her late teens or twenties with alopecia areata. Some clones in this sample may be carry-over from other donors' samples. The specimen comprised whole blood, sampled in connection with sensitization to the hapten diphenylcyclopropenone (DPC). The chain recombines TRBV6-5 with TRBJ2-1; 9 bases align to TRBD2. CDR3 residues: CASSYAGGHHNEQFF. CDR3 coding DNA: TGTGCCAGCAGTTACGCGGGGGGGCACCACAATGAGCAGTTCTTC.